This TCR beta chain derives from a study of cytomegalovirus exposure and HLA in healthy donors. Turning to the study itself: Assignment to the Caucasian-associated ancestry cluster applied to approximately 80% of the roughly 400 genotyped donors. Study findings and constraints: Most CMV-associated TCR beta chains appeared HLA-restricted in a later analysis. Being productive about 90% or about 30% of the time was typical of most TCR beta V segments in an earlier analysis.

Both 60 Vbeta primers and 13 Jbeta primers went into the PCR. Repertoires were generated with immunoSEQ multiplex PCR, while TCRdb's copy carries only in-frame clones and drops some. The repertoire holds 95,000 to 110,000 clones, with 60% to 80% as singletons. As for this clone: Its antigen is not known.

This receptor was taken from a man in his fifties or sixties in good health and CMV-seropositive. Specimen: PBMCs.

The CDR3 is CASSWAGAPLHF. The CDR3 coding sequence is TGTGCCAGCAGTTGGGCGGGGGCACCCCTCCACTTT. The chain combines TRBV28 with TRBJ1-6; D is perhaps TRBD1 (5 bases). V was trimmed by 4 bases and J by 11 bases, leaving 9 bases between them. CDR1 and CDR2 (germline): MDHEN, SYDVKM. CDR3 length: 12 residues.